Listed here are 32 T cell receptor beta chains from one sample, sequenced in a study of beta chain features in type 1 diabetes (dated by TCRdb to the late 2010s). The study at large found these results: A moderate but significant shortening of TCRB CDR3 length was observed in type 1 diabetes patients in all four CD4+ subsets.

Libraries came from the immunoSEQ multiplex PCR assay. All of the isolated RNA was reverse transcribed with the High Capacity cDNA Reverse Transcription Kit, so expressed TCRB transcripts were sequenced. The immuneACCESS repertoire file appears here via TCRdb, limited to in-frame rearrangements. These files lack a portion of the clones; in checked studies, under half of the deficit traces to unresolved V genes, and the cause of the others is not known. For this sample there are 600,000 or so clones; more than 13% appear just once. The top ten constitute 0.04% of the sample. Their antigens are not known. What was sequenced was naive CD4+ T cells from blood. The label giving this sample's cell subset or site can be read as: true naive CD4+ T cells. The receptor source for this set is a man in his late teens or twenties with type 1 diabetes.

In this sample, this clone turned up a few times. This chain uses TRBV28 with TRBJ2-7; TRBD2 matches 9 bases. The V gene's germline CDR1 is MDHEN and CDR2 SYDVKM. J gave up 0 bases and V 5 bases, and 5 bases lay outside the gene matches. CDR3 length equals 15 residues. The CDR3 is CASSPWRGGSYEQYF. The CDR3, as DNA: TGTGCCAGCAGTCCTTGGCGGGGGGGCTCCTACGAGCAGTACTTC.

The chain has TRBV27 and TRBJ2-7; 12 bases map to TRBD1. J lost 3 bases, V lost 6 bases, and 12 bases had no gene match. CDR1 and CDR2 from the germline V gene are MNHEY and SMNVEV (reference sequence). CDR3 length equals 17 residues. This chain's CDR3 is CASRSQGQGAIDYEQYF. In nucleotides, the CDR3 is TGTGCCAGCAGATCGCAGGGACAGGGGGCGATCGACTACGAGCAGTACTTC.

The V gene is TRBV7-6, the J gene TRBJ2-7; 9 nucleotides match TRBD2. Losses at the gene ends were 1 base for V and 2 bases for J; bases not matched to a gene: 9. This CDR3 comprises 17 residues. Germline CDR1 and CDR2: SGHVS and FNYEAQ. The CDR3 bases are TGTGCCAGCAGCTTAGTTGGTAGCGGGGGCTCCCCCTACGAGCAGTACTTC. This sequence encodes CASSLVGSGGSPYEQYF.

The CDR3 sequence is CASRWDRVNIQYF. CDR3 bases: TGTGCCAGCCGATGGGACAGGGTAAACATTCAGTACTTC. This sequence joins TRBV28 and TRBJ2-4; 9 bases line up with TRBD1. The V segment lost 8 bases and the J segment 6 bases; nucleotides outside the gene matches: 5. This CDR3 contains 13 residues. Looked up from germline, CDR1 is MDHEN and CDR2 is SYDVKM.

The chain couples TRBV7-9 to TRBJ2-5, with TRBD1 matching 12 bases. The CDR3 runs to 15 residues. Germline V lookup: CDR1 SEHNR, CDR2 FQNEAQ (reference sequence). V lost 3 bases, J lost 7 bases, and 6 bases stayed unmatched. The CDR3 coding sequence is TGTGCCAGCAGCTTGTGGGACAGGGGGCGAGGGACCCAGTACTTC. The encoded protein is CASSLWDRGRGTQYF.

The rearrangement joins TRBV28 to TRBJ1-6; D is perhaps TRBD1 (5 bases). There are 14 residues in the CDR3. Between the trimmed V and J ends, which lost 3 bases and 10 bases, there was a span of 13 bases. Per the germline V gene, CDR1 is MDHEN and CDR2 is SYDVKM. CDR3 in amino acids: CASSLGQARSPLHF. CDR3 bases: TGTGCCAGCAGTTTGGGGCAGGCACGCTCACCCCTCCACTTT.

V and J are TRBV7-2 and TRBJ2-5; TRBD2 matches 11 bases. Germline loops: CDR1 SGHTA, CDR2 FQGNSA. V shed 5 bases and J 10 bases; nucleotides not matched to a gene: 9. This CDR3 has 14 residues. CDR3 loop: CASSPGLAAVDQYF. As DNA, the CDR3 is TGTGCCAGCAGCCCGGGACTAGCGGCGGTGGACCAGTACTTC.

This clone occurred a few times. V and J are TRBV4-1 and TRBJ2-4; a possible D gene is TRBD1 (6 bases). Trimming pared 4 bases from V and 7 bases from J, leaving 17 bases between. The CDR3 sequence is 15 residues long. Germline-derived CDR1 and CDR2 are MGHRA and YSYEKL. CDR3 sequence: CASSPEEGGRNIQYF. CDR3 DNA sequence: TGCGCCAGCAGCCCCGAAGAAGGGGGAAGGAACATTCAGTACTTC.

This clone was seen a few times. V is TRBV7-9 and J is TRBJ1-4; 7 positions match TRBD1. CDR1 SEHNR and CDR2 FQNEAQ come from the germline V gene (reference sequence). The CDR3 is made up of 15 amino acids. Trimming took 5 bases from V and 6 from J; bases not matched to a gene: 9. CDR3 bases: TGTGCCAGCAGCGAGCGACCCGGACAGGATGAAAAACTGTTTTTT. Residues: CASSERPGQDEKLFF.

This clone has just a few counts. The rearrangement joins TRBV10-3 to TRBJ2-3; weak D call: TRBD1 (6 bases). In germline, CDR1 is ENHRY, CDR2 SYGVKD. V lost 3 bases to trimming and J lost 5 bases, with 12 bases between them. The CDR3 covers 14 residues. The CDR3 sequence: CAISDGQGGDTQYF. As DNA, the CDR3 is TGTGCCATCAGTGACGGGCAAGGGGGAGATACGCAGTATTTT.

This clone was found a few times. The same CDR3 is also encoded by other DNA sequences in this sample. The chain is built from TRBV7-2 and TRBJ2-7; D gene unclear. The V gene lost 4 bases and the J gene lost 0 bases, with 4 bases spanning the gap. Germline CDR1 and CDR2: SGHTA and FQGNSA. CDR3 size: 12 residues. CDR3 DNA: TGTGCCAGCAGCTCCCGCTCCTACGAGCAGTACTTC. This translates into CASSSRSYEQYF. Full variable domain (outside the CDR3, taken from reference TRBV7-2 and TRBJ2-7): GAGVSQSPSNKVTEKGKDVELRCDPISGHTALYWYRQSLGQGLEFLIYFQGNSAPDKSGLPSDRFSAERTGGSVSTLTIQRTQQEDSAVYLCASSSRSYEQYFGPGTRLTVT.

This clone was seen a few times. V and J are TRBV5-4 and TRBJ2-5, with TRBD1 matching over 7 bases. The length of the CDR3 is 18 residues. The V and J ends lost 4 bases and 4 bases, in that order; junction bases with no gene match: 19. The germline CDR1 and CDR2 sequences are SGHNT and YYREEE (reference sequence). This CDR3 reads CASSPRSRDREIRETQYF. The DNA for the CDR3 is TGTGCCAGCAGCCCTAGGTCCCGGGACAGAGAGATACGAGAGACCCAGTACTTC.

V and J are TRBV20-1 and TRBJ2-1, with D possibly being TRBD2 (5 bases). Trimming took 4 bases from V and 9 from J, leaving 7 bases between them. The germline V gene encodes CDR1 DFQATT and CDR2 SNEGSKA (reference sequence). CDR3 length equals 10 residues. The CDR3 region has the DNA TGCAGTGCTATGGAGGTTGAGCAGTTCTTC. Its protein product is CSAMEVEQFF.

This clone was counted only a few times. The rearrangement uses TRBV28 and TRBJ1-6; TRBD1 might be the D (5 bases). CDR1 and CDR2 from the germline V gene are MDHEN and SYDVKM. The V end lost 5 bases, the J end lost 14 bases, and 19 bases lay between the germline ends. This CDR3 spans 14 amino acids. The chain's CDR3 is CASSPGTLPVTLHF. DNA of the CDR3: TGTGCCAGCAGTCCCGGGACGCTCCCCGTAACCCTCCACTTT.

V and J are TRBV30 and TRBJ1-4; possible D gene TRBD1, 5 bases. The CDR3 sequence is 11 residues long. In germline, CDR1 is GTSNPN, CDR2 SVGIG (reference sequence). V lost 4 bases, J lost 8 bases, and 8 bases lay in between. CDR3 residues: CAWTRGEKLFF. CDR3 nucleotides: TGTGCCTGGACACGGGGGGAAAAACTGTTTTTT.

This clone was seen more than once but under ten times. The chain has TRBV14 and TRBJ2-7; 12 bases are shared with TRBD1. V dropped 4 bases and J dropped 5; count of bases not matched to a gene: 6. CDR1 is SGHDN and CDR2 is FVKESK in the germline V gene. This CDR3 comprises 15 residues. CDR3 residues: CASSPGTGGLNEQYF. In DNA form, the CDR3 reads TGTGCCAGCAGCCCTGGGACAGGGGGCTTGAACGAGCAGTACTTC.

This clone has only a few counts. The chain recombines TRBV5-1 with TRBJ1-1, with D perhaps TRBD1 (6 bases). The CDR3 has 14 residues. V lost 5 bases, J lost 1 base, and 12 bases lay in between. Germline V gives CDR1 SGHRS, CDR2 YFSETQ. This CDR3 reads CASRSGGPNTEAFF. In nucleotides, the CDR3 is TGCGCCAGCAGGTCGGGGGGGCCGAACACTGAAGCTTTCTTT.

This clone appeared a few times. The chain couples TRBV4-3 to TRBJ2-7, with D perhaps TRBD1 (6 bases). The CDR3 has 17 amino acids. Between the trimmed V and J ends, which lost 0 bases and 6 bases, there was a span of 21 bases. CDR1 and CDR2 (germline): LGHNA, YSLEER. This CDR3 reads CASSQDLLAGRGGEQYF. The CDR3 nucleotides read TGCGCCAGCAGCCAAGACTTGTTGGCGGGCAGGGGCGGCGAGCAGTACTTC.

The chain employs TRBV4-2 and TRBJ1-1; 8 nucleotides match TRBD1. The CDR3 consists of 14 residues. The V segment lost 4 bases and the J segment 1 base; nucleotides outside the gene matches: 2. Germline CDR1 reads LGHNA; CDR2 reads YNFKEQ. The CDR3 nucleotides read TGTGCCAGCAGCCTAGGGACAGGGAACACTGAAGCTTTCTTT. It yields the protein CASSLGTGNTEAFF.

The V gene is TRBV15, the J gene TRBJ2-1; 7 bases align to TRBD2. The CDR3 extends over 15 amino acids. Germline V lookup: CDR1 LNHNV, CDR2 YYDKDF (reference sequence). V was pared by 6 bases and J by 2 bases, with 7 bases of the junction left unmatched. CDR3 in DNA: TGTGCCACCAGACCTTCCCTAGCGGCCTACAATGAGCAGTTCTTC. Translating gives CATRPSLAAYNEQFF.

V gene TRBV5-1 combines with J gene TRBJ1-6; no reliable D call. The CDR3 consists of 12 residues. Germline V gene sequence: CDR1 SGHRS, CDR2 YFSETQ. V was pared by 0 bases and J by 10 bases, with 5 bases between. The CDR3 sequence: CASSLDRSPLHF. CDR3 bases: TGCGCCAGCAGCTTGGACCGGTCACCCCTCCACTTT.

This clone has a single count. The CDR3 DNA sequence: TGCGCCAGCAGCCAGGGCGAATGGGTGGGCACAGATACGCAGTATTTT. It yields the protein CASSQGEWVGTDTQYF. J is TRBJ2-3 and V is TRBV4-1; no definite D call. Germline values: CDR1 MGHRA, CDR2 YSYEKL. Trimming removed 3 bases at V and 1 base at J, with 14 bases between. The length of the CDR3 is 16 residues.

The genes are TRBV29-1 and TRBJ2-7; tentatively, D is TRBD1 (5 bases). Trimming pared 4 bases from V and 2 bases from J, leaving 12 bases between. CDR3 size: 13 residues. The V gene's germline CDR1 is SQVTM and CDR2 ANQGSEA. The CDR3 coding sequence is TGCAGCGTTGTGACAGTAGGAGCCTACGAGCAGTACTTC. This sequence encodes CSVVTVGAYEQYF.

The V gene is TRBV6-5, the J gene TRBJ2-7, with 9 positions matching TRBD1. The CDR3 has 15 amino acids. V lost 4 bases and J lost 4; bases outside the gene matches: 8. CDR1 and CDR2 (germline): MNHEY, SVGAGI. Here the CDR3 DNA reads TGTGCCAGCAGTTCCCCCGGGACAGGGTGGTACGAGCAGTACTTC. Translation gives CASSSPGTGWYEQYF.

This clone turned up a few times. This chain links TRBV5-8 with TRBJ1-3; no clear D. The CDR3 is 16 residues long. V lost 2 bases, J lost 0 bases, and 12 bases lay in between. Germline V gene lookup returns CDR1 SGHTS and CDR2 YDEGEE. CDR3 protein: CASSFQAAFSGNTIYF. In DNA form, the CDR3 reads TGTGCCAGCAGCTTCCAGGCCGCGTTCTCTGGAAACACCATATATTTT.

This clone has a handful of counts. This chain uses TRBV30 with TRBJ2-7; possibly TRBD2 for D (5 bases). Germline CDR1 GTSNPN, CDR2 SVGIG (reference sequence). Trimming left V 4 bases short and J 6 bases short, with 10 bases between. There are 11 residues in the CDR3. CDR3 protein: CAWTLGAEQYF. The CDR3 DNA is TGTGCCTGGACACTAGGCGCCGAGCAGTACTTC. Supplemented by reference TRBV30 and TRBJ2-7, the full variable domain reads SQTIHQWPATLVQPVGSPLSLECTVEGTSNPNLYWYRQAAGRGLQLLFYSVGIGQISSEVPQNLSASRPQDRQFILSSKKLLLSDSGFYLCAWTLGAEQYFGPGTRLTVT.

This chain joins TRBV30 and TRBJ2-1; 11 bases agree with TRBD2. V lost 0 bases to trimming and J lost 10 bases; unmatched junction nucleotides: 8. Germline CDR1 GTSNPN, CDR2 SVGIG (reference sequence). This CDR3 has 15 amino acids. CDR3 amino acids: CAWSVRASGGREQFF. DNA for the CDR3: TGTGCCTGGAGTGTAAGGGCTAGCGGGGGGCGGGAGCAGTTCTTC.

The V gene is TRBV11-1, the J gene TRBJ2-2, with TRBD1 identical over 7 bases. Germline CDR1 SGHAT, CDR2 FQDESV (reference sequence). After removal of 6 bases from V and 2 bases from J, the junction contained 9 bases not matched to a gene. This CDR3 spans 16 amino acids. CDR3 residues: CASSFPRDRNTGELFF. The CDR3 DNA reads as TGTGCCAGCAGTTTCCCCCGGGACAGAAACACCGGGGAGCTGTTTTTT.

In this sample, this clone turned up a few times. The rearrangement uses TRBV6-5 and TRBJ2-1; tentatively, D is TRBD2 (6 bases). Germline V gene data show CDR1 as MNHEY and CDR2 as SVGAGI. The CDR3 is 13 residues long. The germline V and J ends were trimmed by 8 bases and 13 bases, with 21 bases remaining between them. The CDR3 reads CASSSPSRTIQFF. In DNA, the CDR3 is TGTGCCAGCTCTAGTCCCTCCCGGACTATCCAGTTCTTC.

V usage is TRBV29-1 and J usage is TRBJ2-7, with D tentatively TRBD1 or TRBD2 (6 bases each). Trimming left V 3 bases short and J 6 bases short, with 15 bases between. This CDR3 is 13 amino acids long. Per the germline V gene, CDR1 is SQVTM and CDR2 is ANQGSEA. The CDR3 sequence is CSVEGTRGGEQYF. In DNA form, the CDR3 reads TGCAGCGTTGAGGGGACCAGGGGAGGCGAGCAGTACTTC.

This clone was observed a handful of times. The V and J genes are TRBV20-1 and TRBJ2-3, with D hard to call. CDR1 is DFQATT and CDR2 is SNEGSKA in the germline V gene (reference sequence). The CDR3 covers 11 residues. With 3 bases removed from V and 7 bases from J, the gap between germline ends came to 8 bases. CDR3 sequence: CSASPANTQYF. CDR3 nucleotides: TGCAGTGCTAGCCCCGCGAATACGCAGTATTTT.

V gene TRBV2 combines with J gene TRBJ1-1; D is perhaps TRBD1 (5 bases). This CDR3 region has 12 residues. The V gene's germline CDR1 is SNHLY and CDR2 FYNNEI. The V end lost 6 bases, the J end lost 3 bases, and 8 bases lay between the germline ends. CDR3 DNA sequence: TGTGCCAGCAGCGACAGCTACACTGAAGCTTTCTTT. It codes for CASSDSYTEAFF.